The clone carrying this T cell receptor (beta chain) was recorded a few times. The antigen remains undetermined. Distinct nucleotide sequences in the sample also encode this CDR3. Each donor gave one heparinised blood draw averaging around 0.12 L. The CDR3 totals 14 residues. V was pared by 4 bases and J by 5 bases, with 4 bases of the junction left unmatched. Germline loops: CDR1 SEHNR, CDR2 FQNEAQ (reference sequence). This entry comes from a study of beta chain features in type 1 diabetes. Expressed TCRB transcripts got sequenced, as all isolated RNA was reverse transcribed. Sequenced by immunoSEQ multiplex PCR; TCRdb stores in-frame clones only, minus some. The sample records more than 550,000 clones, roughly 13% being singletons. Study-level findings and limits: With patients and controls alike, PCR might favor shorter templates to an equal degree. Shortening of TCRB CDR3s, moderate but significant, appeared in all four CD4+ subsets of Type 1 diabetes patients.

The J gene is TRBJ1-4, the V gene TRBV7-9; 7 bases align to TRBD1. The sequence derives from a man between 18 and 35 years old with type 1 diabetes. The sequenced sample was naive CD4+ T cells from blood. CDR3 sequence reads: CASSSGTVNEKLFF. The CDR3 nucleotides are TGTGCCAGCAGCTCCGGGACAGTCAATGAAAAACTGTTTTTT.